This T cell receptor beta chain comes out of a study of CD8 T cells in ankylosing spondylitis. Comments on this clonotype: Its antigen is still unknown.

Study-wide findings and caveats: As for the disease-linked clones, they showed a CD8+ phenotype and occurred at relatively low frequencies in peripheral blood. One TCR beta motif, made up of about 8 highly homologous variants, appeared characteristic of ankylosing spondylitis blood.

Libraries for TCR beta were made by quantitative 5'-RACE with molecular barcodes. TCRdb re-called the 5' RACE reads through MiXCR, storing one row per CDR3 protein. The sample contains about 39,000 distinct CDR3 sequences, less than 4% of which appear only once. Germline CDR1 and CDR2: SGDLS and YYNGEE. V was cut by 0 bases and J by 5 bases, with 9 bases left in between. This CDR3 region has 15 residues. The clonotype comes from a male donor with ankylosing spondylitis or in good health (not recorded which). This chain joins TRBV9 and TRBJ1-6, with D perhaps matching TRBD1 (6 bases). The sample comprised blood, either unsorted or a sorted T cell fraction (not recorded which). Written as DNA, the CDR3 is TGTGCCAGCAGCGTAGCAGGGGCCAATAATTCACCCCTCCACTTT. This translates into CASSVAGANNSPLHF.